A single sample is the source of the 29 T cell receptor beta chains below, sequenced in a study of Ad26.COV2.S vaccination and SARS-CoV-2 variants. The method was immunoSEQ multiplex PCR; TCRdb's version includes in-frame clones alone and lacks a portion of them. The sample gives about 410,000 clones, around 93% of which show up once; around 1.7% is in the top ten. The treatment here: 19 received Ad26.COV2.S at low or high dose, single or two shots; five or six received placebo; per-sample allocation not given. Samples came from day 63 after the first vaccine or placebo injection. The specimen comprised peripheral blood, sampled in a trial of Ad26.COV2.S vaccine versus placebo. Receptors were obtained from a person aged 18-60 years who received the Ad26.COV2.S COVID-19 vaccine or a placebo.

The chain combines TRBV11-2 with TRBJ1-1; tentative D call: TRBD1 (6 bases). Germline assignment: CDR1 SGHAT and CDR2 FQNNGV. This CDR3 is 14 amino acids long. The V gene lost 3 bases and the J gene lost 4 bases, with 12 bases spanning the gap. CDR3 DNA: TGTGCCAGCAGCTTGCACAGGGCCGGCACTGAAGCTTTCTTT. Encoded protein: CASSLHRAGTEAFF.

This chain links TRBV27 with TRBJ2-1; D may be TRBD1 (6 bases). The CDR3 runs to 16 residues. Germline CDR1 MNHEY, CDR2 SMNVEV (reference sequence). V was shortened by 7 bases and J by 4 bases, with 20 bases between the two germline ends. Here the CDR3 reads CASNKPPGQNYNEQFF. In DNA, the CDR3 is TGTGCCAGCAATAAACCCCCGGGACAAAATTACAATGAGCAGTTCTTC.

The gene calls are TRBV6-5 and TRBJ1-5; a possible D gene is TRBD1 (5 bases). V lost 5 bases to trimming and J lost 5 bases, with 13 bases between them. Germline CDR1 MNHEY, CDR2 SVGAGI. The CDR3 spans 14 residues. The CDR3 protein is CASSPPLGDQPQHF. The DNA of the CDR3 is TGTGCCAGCAGTCCGCCTTTGGGGGATCAGCCCCAGCATTTT.

The rearrangement links TRBV27 to TRBJ2-6; tentatively, D is TRBD1 (5 bases). From germline, CDR1 is MNHEY and CDR2 SMNVEV (reference sequence). Trimming shortened V by 3 bases and J by 2 bases, and 14 bases separated the two germline ends. The CDR3 consists of 17 residues. CDR3 DNA sequence: TGTGCCAGCAGTTTCCGACAGTCAAGAACTGGGGCCAACGTCCTGACTTTC. Translation gives CASSFRQSRTGANVLTF.

The rearrangement links TRBV20-1 to TRBJ2-2; D possibly corresponds to TRBD1 (6 bases). Trimming cost V 3 bases and J 7 bases, with 18 bases left between them. Germline loops: CDR1 DFQATT, CDR2 SNEGSKA (reference sequence). The CDR3 sequence is 15 residues long. CDR3 coding DNA: TGCAGTGCTAGTCCGGCAGGGGTATTAGTCGGGGAGCTGTTTTTT. Protein sequence: CSASPAGVLVGELFF.

This clone has only a few counts. V gene TRBV7-8 combines with J gene TRBJ2-1; perhaps TRBD2 as D (5 bases). The CDR3 is 13 residues long. The V end lost 0 bases, the J end lost 8 bases, and 8 bases lay between the germline ends. Germline V gene data show CDR1 as SGHVS and CDR2 as FQNEAQ. The DNA of the CDR3 is TGTGCCAGCAGCTTAGCGGGGAGAGATGAGCAGTTCTTC. Amino acids: CASSLAGRDEQFF.

The gene calls are TRBV19 and TRBJ1-1; 12 nucleotides match TRBD1. The CDR3 runs to 18 residues. With V trimmed by 3 bases and J by 6 bases, 14 bases remained unmatched. The germline gives CDR1 LNHDA, CDR2 SQIVND (reference sequence). The CDR3 nucleotides read TGTGCCAGTAGTATCCTCCGGGACAGGGGGCGGTTATTGGCTGAAGCTTTCTTT. It is translated as CASSILRDRGRLLAEAFF.

The chain recombines TRBV7-2 with TRBJ1-6, with D perhaps matching TRBD1 (5 bases). Germline V CDR1 and CDR2: SGHTA, FQGNSA. The CDR3 runs to 13 residues. Trimming shortened V by 5 bases and J by 8 bases, and 10 bases separated the two germline ends. The CDR3 reads CASSGRRDSPLHF. DNA of the CDR3: TGTGCCAGCAGCGGACGCAGGGATTCACCCCTCCACTTT.

The chain couples TRBV6-2 or TRBV6-3 to TRBJ2-1, with D tentatively TRBD2 (5 bases). The ends were cut back, 2 bases at V and 1 base at J, with 12 bases in the middle. CDR3 length: 16 amino acids. The germline V gene has CDR1 MNHEY and CDR2 SVGEGT. DNA for the CDR3: TGTGCCAGCAGTTACGAGGGAAGTGAATCCTACAATGAGCAGTTCTTC. Translated, it gives CASSYEGSESYNEQFF.

The chain recombines TRBV4-3 with TRBJ2-7; 9 bases agree with TRBD2. The germline gives CDR1 LGHNA, CDR2 YSLEER. The CDR3 extends over 15 amino acids. Trimming cost V 1 base and J 3 bases; bases outside gene matches: 4. The CDR3 coding sequence is TGCGCCAGCAGCCAAGGAGCGGGGGGACTCTACGAGCAGTACTTC. Translation: CASSQGAGGLYEQYF.

As concerns this clone: Other DNA sequences of this sample code for an identical CDR3. The chain uses TRBV7-9 and TRBJ2-5; 13 positions match TRBD2. The CDR3 spans 14 residues. Germline V gene sequence: CDR1 SEHNR, CDR2 FQNEAQ (reference sequence). Trimming at V came to 3 bases and at J to 5 bases, leaving 0 bases not matched to a gene. In DNA, the CDR3 is TGTGCCAGCAGCTTGGGACTAGCGGGGGAGACCCAGTACTTC. The encoded protein is CASSLGLAGETQYF.

This clone was seen a single time. The chain recombines TRBV5-1 with TRBJ1-4; no reliable D call. This CDR3 has 16 residues. Deletions cut 0 bases from V and 0 bases from J, with 9 bases between. CDR1 is SGHRS, CDR2 YFSETQ, per germline. CDR3 coding DNA: TGCGCCAGCAGCTTGGTAGCTGGATCAACTAATGAAAAACTGTTTTTT. Translating it yields CASSLVAGSTNEKLFF.

The chain recombines TRBV7-9 with TRBJ1-1; D is unclear. V was pared by 5 bases and J by 3 bases, with 10 bases between. Germline CDR1 and CDR2: SEHNR and FQNEAQ (reference sequence). The CDR3 is 13 residues long. The CDR3 region has the DNA TGTGCCAGCAGCCTCGGATCTGACACTGAAGCTTTCTTT. Protein: CASSLGSDTEAFF.

The chain combines TRBV18 with TRBJ1-1; no firm D call. The CDR3 runs to 13 residues. The V gene's germline CDR1 is KGHSH and CDR2 LQKENI. Trimming left V 1 base short and J 4 bases short, with 7 bases between. CDR3 protein: CASSPQGPTEAFF. The CDR3 coding sequence is TGTGCCAGCTCACCACAGGGTCCCACTGAAGCTTTCTTT. Supplemented by reference TRBV18 and TRBJ1-1, the full variable domain reads NAGVMQNPRHLVRRRGQEARLRCSPMKGHSHVYWYRQLPEEGLKFMVYLQKENIIDESGMPKERFSAEFPKEGPSILRIQQVVRGDSAAYFCASSPQGPTEAFFGQGTRLTVV.

V is TRBV10-3 and J is TRBJ1-1; no reliable D call. CDR3 length equals 14 residues. Trimming cost V 0 bases and J 7 bases, with 12 bases left between them. Per germline, CDR1 ENHRY and CDR2 SYGVKD. CDR3 in DNA: TGTGCCATCAGTGAGTCGAAGGATGGAGATGAAGCTTTCTTT. Translation: CAISESKDGDEAFF.

The V call is TRBV5-1, the J call TRBJ2-5; 8 bases fit TRBD2. The CDR3 sequence is 15 residues long. CDR1 and CDR2 from the germline V gene are SGHRS and YFSETQ. Trimming at V came to 1 base and at J to 5 bases, leaving 7 bases not matched to a gene. The CDR3 loop is CASSLYAGGPETQYF. As DNA, the CDR3 is TGCGCCAGCAGCTTGTATGCGGGGGGCCCCGAGACCCAGTACTTC.

The chain combines TRBV4-1 with TRBJ1-2, with 7 nucleotides matching TRBD1. V lost 6 bases and J lost 8; bases outside the gene matches: 15. This CDR3 region has 15 residues. Looked up from germline, CDR1 is MGHRA and CDR2 is YSYEKL. DNA of the CDR3: TGCGCCAGCAGGGATCACAGGGGAGGTTTGGGGGGCTACACCTTC. This encodes CASRDHRGGLGGYTF.

The chain uses TRBV28 and TRBJ2-5, with D possibly TRBD2 on 5 matching bases. The CDR3 is made up of 14 amino acids. V was pared by 9 bases and J by 5 bases, with 19 bases between. CDR1 is MDHEN and CDR2 is SYDVKM in the germline V gene. CDR3 DNA: TGTGCCAGTCAAAGCGGAGGAAGGAGGGAGACCCAGTACTTC. It yields the protein CASQSGGRRETQYF.

V gene TRBV6-2 or TRBV6-3 combines with J gene TRBJ2-7; 12 bases fit TRBD2. Germline assignment: CDR1 MNHEY and CDR2 SVGEGT. The CDR3 has 16 residues. V dropped 6 bases and J dropped 7; count of bases not matched to a gene: 13. Written as DNA, the CDR3 is TGTGCCAGCAGCGAGACTAGCGGGGGCCCCCGCGGGGAGCAGTACTTC. Protein product: CASSETSGGPRGEQYF.

The genes are TRBV4-3 and TRBJ1-1; a weak D match, TRBD1 (5 bases). Germline loops: CDR1 LGHNA, CDR2 YSLEER. The CDR3 has 14 residues. Trimming removed 3 bases at V and 5 bases at J, with 13 bases between. The CDR3 sequence is CASSQWGQGTEAFF. As DNA, the CDR3 is TGCGCCAGCAGCCAGTGGGGCCAAGGGACTGAAGCTTTCTTT.

A single count supports this clone. The rearrangement links TRBV5-4 to TRBJ2-5, with 8 bases aligning to TRBD1. This CDR3 contains 15 residues. V was pared by 1 base and J by 3 bases, with 5 bases of the junction left unmatched. Germline CDR1 reads SGHNT; CDR2 reads YYREEE (reference sequence). CDR3 bases: TGTGCCAGCAGCTTGACGGCAGGGGGCGAAGAGACCCAGTACTTC. Encoded protein: CASSLTAGGEETQYF. The complete variable domain, with remaining parts taken from reference TRBV5-4 and TRBJ2-5, reads ETGVTQSPTHLIKTRGQQVTLRCSSQSGHNTVSWYQQALGQGPQFIFQYYREEENGRGNFPPRFSGLQFPNYSSELNVNALELDDSALYLCASSLTAGGEETQYFGPGTRLLVL.

V gene TRBV5-1 combines with J gene TRBJ2-5; TRBD1 matches 7 bases. Trimming removed 4 bases from V and 5 bases from J; junction bases left unmatched: 8. Germline V gene lookup returns CDR1 SGHRS and CDR2 YFSETQ. The CDR3 runs to 14 residues. The CDR3, as DNA: TGCGCCAGCAGCGCAGAAACAGGGGACGAGACCCAGTACTTC. Translation gives CASSAETGDETQYF.

The chain employs TRBV9 and TRBJ1-4; D gene uncertain. Trimming cost V 1 base and J 7 bases, with 11 bases left between them. This CDR3 region has 14 residues. Germline CDR1 is SGDLS and CDR2 is YYNGEE. The CDR3 protein is CASSVSGSGEKLFF. The CDR3, as DNA: TGTGCCAGCAGCGTAAGCGGGTCGGGTGAAAAACTGTTTTTT.

The chain is built from TRBV25-1 and TRBJ2-1; 7 bases map to TRBD1. The ends lost 1 base at V and 2 bases at J; junction bases unmatched: 5. Germline assignment: CDR1 MGHDK and CDR2 SYGVNS. The CDR3 length is 16 residues. CDR3 protein: CASSELYRGTYNEQFF. The CDR3 bases are TGTGCCAGCAGTGAATTGTACAGGGGAACCTACAATGAGCAGTTCTTC. The full variable domain, completed using reference TRBV25-1 and TRBJ2-1, is EADIYQTPRYLVIGTGKKITLECSQTMGHDKMYWYQQDPGMELHLIHYSYGVNSTEKGDLSSESTVSRIRTEHFPLTLESARPSHTSQYLCASSELYRGTYNEQFFGPGTRLTVL.

The chain couples TRBV11-2 to TRBJ1-1; no definite D call. The CDR3 consists of 13 residues. Germline CDR1 reads SGHAT; CDR2 reads FQNNGV. Between the trimmed V and J ends, which lost 6 bases and 4 bases, there was a span of 12 bases. CDR3 amino acids: CASSPDVSTEAFF. Here the CDR3 DNA reads TGTGCCAGCAGTCCGGACGTATCCACTGAAGCTTTCTTT.

Turning to this clone: Other DNA sequences of this sample code for an identical CDR3. The V gene is TRBV7-9, the J gene TRBJ1-1, with D possibly being TRBD1 (6 bases). Trimming removed 1 base from V and 5 bases from J, with 8 bases in between. This CDR3 region has 13 residues. In germline, CDR1 is SEHNR, CDR2 FQNEAQ (reference sequence). CDR3: CASSLDRVTEAFF. The DNA for the CDR3 is TGTGCCAGCAGCTTAGACAGGGTGACTGAAGCTTTCTTT.

This sequence joins TRBV27 and TRBJ2-7, with 10 bases matching TRBD1. Trimming cost V 0 bases and J 5 bases; bases outside gene matches: 7. Germline assignment: CDR1 MNHEY and CDR2 SMNVEV (reference sequence). The CDR3 loop spans 16 amino acids. The CDR3 DNA follows: TGTGCCAGCAGTTTATCGATAGGGACAGGGGTGAACGAGCAGTACTTC. Its protein product is CASSLSIGTGVNEQYF.

The rearrangement uses TRBV7-8 and TRBJ2-7, with D possibly called TRBD1 or TRBD2 (5 bases each). This CDR3 has 16 residues. The V end was cut by 1 base, the J end by 0 bases, with 13 bases between. Germline V gives CDR1 SGHVS, CDR2 FQNEAQ. CDR3 amino acids: CASSLGSGTISYEQYF. DNA of the CDR3: TGTGCCAGCAGCTTAGGGTCAGGGACCATCTCCTACGAGCAGTACTTC.

The V and J genes are TRBV7-9 and TRBJ1-5, with 7 bases lining up with TRBD1. The length of the CDR3 is 14 residues. Looked up from germline, CDR1 is SEHNR and CDR2 is FQNEAQ (reference sequence). V trimming: 5 bases; J trimming: 3 bases; junction bases outside the gene matches: 4. This chain's CDR3 is CASSEGQFNQPQHF. DNA of the CDR3: TGTGCCAGCAGCGAGGGACAGTTCAATCAGCCCCAGCATTTT.